This T cell receptor beta chain was retrieved from a study of T cell repertoires in cytomegalovirus infection. Turning to the study itself: Well-studied HLA-B-restricted CMV epitopes were used in the study alongside recently identified HLA-C-restricted ones. Shared public TCR beta signatures pointed to both CMV infection and a matching HLA type.

Comment on this clonotype: Its specificity is not known.

Germline lookup yields CDR1 SGDLS and CDR2 YYNGEE. This CDR3 has 15 residues. V lost 1 base and J 0 bases, leaving 10 bases between the germline ends. TCRdb ran MiXCR on the reads and lists one entry per CDR3 protein. Found here are 750,000 to 900,000 distinct CDR3 sequences, roughly 29% of them singletons; the top ten hold roughly 14%. Study outcomes and limitations: Identification of carriers of CMV plus the relevant HLA was achieved through cumulative public TCR beta family frequency. CMV-specific TCR beta clonotypes restricted by HLA-C dominated the ex vivo response.

V gene TRBV9 combines with J gene TRBJ2-5, with D possibly matching TRBD2 (6 bases). This clonotype was obtained from a human donor in good health (CMV status not recorded). Some clones in this sample may be carry-over from other donors' samples. Sequenced here: cultured CD8+ T cells from PBMCs, sampled from culture after CMV antigen stimulation. The CDR3 region is CASSVSGGNQETQYF. CDR3 bases: TGTGCCAGCAGCGTAAGCGGAGGGAACCAAGAGACCCAGTACTTC.